The T cell receptor beta chain described here comes from a study of shared clonotypes between healthy human individuals (dated by TCRdb to 2018 to 2020). Describing the broader study: Three men and two women, aged 18 to 49 years, made up the cohort. For each donor, three plates each were used for CD4 naive and CD4 memory, two plates were used for CD8 naive, and one plate was used for CD8 memory. The study deeply sequenced blood TCR repertoires of about five healthy adults to estimate repertoire size and the extent of clonotype sharing between individuals. Libraries were prepared and TCR repertoires were sequenced by different laboratories using diverse techniques, in order to increase sequencing depth and limit assay-specific biases. Leukapheresis yielded between about 0.9 and 8.9 billion PBMCs per donor. The paper's findings and limits, for the study overall: Rarefaction of sorted-subset datasets indicated incomplete sequencing despite the large sequencing depth. Compared with non-shared clonotypes, the clonotypes found in all four sorted-subset donors had higher generation probabilities. The genetic and exposure-history diversity represented was limited by the small number of donors. Naive subsets generally had larger estimated clonotype richness than memory subsets did. Sampling was limited to blood, and TCR repertoires in tissue likely differ from TCR repertoires in blood. When a few donors were compared, the shared fraction of clonotypes was about 5.2% for naive CD4, approximately 3.3% for naive CD8, about 2.4% for memory CD4, and less than 0.5% for memory CD8. Based on pairwise subsampling, the degree of clonotype sharing among donors was expected to be affected by sequencing depth.

The donors were healthy, HIV-negative adults with no recently reported acute infections or vaccinations. All donors were Caucasian adults living in Nashville, Tennessee, USA. CD4+ T cells were enriched through magnetic negative selection, after which naive cells were positively selected on CD45RA and the remaining negative fraction served as the memory subset. Blood was obtained by leukapheresis, after which PBMCs were separated by Ficoll-Histopaque density gradient centrifugation and cryopreserved in liquid nitrogen vapor phase. Analytical flow cytometry was used to check the purity and quantity of every magnetically sorted T cell population. Each sorted fraction had its genomic DNA isolated and then quantified by UV absorbance on a Nanodrop 2000c. Note on this clone: Its antigen remains undetermined. Base qualities are not at hand, and no much larger clone is one base apart.

V loses 3 bases of germline sequence and J loses 6 bases, and the interval between the two ends is 8 bases. The germline V gene yields KGHSH for CDR1 and LQKENI for CDR2. CDR3 length: 12 amino acids, cysteine to phenylalanine. Only CDR3 DNA remains: 36 bases, in frame from the first base. Using the deep immunoSEQ assay, multiplex PCR amplified TCR CDR3 regions from genomic DNA. Genomic DNA extracted from each cell subset was distributed evenly over all wells of several immunoSEQ 96-well plates, and each plate served as one replicate. For sorted subsets, approximately 190 ng of genomic DNA, equivalent to roughly 33,000 T cell genomes, went into each replicate PCR. Purified libraries were quantified with a Qubit 3.0 fluorometer, sized on a Bioanalyzer 2100, and re-quantified with the KAPA Library Quantification kit. Every immunoSEQ 96-well plate was sequenced on a dedicated single-read 150-cycle Illumina NextSeq 550 flow cell. The authors' analysis ran thus. The immunoSEQ output contained only junctional sequences without quality scores, so filtering could not match that applied to full-length reads. To assign V/J genes and CDR3, sequences were annotated using PyIR, a Python wrapper for IgBLAST v1.9, with IMGT germline references. Reads were removed for weak V/J assignments (E-value above 1e-6), missing CDR3, stop codons, out-of-frame junctions, or ambiguous translated residues. V3J clonotypes were defined by identical inferred V gene, J gene, and CDR3 amino acid sequence. Percentage overlap between repertoires was calculated by dividing the number of shared unique clonotypes by the size of the smaller repertoire. Richness of each repertoire was evaluated using RTK rarefaction, the Chao1 estimator, and Recon v2.1 estimates of unobserved clonotypes. For all TCRbeta clonotypes obtained by the gDNA method from four donors, generation probabilities were computed with OLGA. What TCRdb holds here is the immuneACCESS table cut down to in-frame rearrangements. Part of the clones is not present; checked against another copy, under half of the missing clones reflect an unresolved V gene, and the others are unexplained. V, J and clone size are those of that table, while D and trimming were read from the DNA. This sample comprises over a million clones, roughly 75% of them detected only once. Approximately 1.5% of the sample is held by the ten biggest clonotypes.

The TCR sequence derives from a young man in good health. Material for sequencing was memory CD4+ T cells sorted from blood. Sample cell subset or site, as interpreted from the label and publication: CD45RA-negative fraction. In this chain, TRBV18 is recombined with TRBJ1-2; TRBD1 is a weak D gene call, 5 bases matching. DNA sequence: TGTGCCAGCTCACCGGACAAACATGGCTACACCTTC. The translation is CASSPDKHGYTF.